These 27 T cell receptor beta chains share one sample of origin, sequenced in a study of cytomegalovirus exposure and HLA in healthy donors. This PCR relied on a set of 60 Vbeta primers and 13 Jbeta primers. TCRdb keeps only in-frame clones here, not all; method: immunoSEQ multiplex PCR. The data hold about 180,000 clones, with about four fifths observed a single time. Sequenced input: PBMCs. The source of these receptors is a woman in her thirties in good health and CMV-seronegative.

The rearrangement joins TRBV4-2 to TRBJ1-3; D is uncertain. The V and J ends lost 4 bases and 4 bases respectively, with 14 bases between them. CDR1 and CDR2 (germline): LGHNA, YNFKEQ. The CDR3 is 15 amino acids. DNA of the CDR3: TGTGCCAGCAGCCGAGGGATATCGCCGGGAAACACCATATATTTT. This gives the protein CASSRGISPGNTIYF.

The chain joins TRBV5-4 to TRBJ2-7, with no clear D. Per the germline V gene, CDR1 is SGHNT and CDR2 is YYREEE (reference sequence). The V gene lost 0 bases and the J gene lost 4 bases, with 11 bases spanning the gap. The CDR3 is made up of 14 amino acids. The CDR3 reads CASSLAGRVYEQYF. The CDR3 coding sequence is TGTGCCAGCAGCTTGGCCGGTCGGGTGTACGAGCAGTACTTC.

This chain joins TRBV6-4 and TRBJ2-3; 11 positions match TRBD2. With V trimmed by 3 bases and J by 4 bases, 3 bases remained unmatched. CDR3 length: 15 amino acids. The germline gives CDR1 MRHNA, CDR2 SNTAGT. CDR3 DNA: TGTGCCAGCAGTGAAACTAGCGGGGGCTCAGATACGCAGTATTTT. Translating it yields CASSETSGGSDTQYF.

This chain connects TRBV6-6 to TRBJ1-4, with D perhaps TRBD1 (6 bases). Trimming removed 8 bases from V and 5 bases from J, with 15 bases in between. CDR3 length: 14 amino acids. Germline lookup yields CDR1 MNHNY and CDR2 SVGAGI (reference sequence). CDR3 in DNA: TGTGCCAGCGCGGGGGGGGGCACAAATGAAAAACTGTTTTTT. Its translation is CASAGGGTNEKLFF.

In its sample, this clone was seen once. The rearrangement uses TRBV9 and TRBJ2-7; D unclear. In germline, CDR1 is SGDLS, CDR2 YYNGEE. Trimming removed 0 bases at V and 2 bases at J, with 9 bases between. There are 14 residues in the CDR3. The CDR3 protein is CASSVAPSAYEQYF. As DNA, the CDR3 is TGTGCCAGCAGCGTAGCGCCGTCGGCCTACGAGCAGTACTTC. Looking up the rest from reference TRBV9 and TRBJ2-7 gives the full variable domain: DSGVTQTPKHLITATGQRVTLRCSPRSGDLSVYWYQQSLDQGLQFLIQYYNGEERAKGNILERFSAQQFPDLHSELNLSSLELGDSALYFCASSVAPSAYEQYFGPGTRLTVT.

This clone has only one observation. This chain uses TRBV30 with TRBJ1-1; D is perhaps TRBD1 (5 bases). Trimming took 2 bases from V and 0 from J, leaving 10 bases between them. This CDR3 contains 14 residues. Germline V gives CDR1 GTSNPN, CDR2 SVGIG (reference sequence). CDR3 coding DNA: TGTGCCTGGAGTCTCTCACAGGTGAACACTGAAGCTTTCTTT. Its translation: CAWSLSQVNTEAFF.

This clone was found once. This chain connects TRBV19 to TRBJ2-1, with D possibly matching TRBD1 (5 bases). Trimming cost V 5 bases and J 1 base, with 9 bases left between them. The CDR3 is 14 amino acids. Germline values: CDR1 LNHDA, CDR2 SQIVND (reference sequence). The CDR3 sequence is CASSEGDSYNEQFF. CDR3 coding DNA: TGTGCCAGTAGTGAAGGGGATTCCTACAATGAGCAGTTCTTC.

This chain joins TRBV5-1 and TRBJ2-1, with D tentatively TRBD2 (7 bases). This CDR3 comprises 15 residues. V lost 3 bases to trimming and J lost 6 bases, with 16 bases between them. CDR1 SGHRS and CDR2 YFSETQ come from the germline V gene. The CDR3 bases are TGCGCCAGCAGCTCCGTTCGGGGGGCAGGCAATGAGCAGTTCTTC. Its translation: CASSSVRGAGNEQFF.

The table lists this clone with a few counts. The rearrangement uses TRBV5-1 and TRBJ1-1; D is unclear. Germline values: CDR1 SGHRS, CDR2 YFSETQ. This CDR3 spans 13 amino acids. V was cut by 2 bases and J by 9 bases, with 14 bases left in between. The CDR3 DNA follows: TGCGCCAGCAGCTTCCCGGGAATACCCAAAGCTTTCTTT. Amino acids: CASSFPGIPKAFF. The full variable domain, its missing parts supplied by reference TRBV5-1 and TRBJ1-1, is KAGVTQTPRYLIKTRGQQVTLSCSPISGHRSVSWYQQTPGQGLQFLFEYFSETQRNKGNFPGRFSGRQFSNSRSEMNVSTLELGDSALYLCASSFPGIPKAFFGQGTRLTVV.

The chain uses TRBV5-1 and TRBJ1-5; D remains ambiguous. This CDR3 is 13 amino acids long. Germline V gene lookup returns CDR1 SGHRS and CDR2 YFSETQ. V was clipped by 4 bases and J by 5 bases, with 10 bases between them. The CDR3 sequence is CASSIQLDQPQHF. CDR3 nucleotide sequence: TGCGCCAGCAGCATCCAGTTGGATCAGCCCCAGCATTTT.

V is TRBV6-1 and J is TRBJ2-5; tentatively, D is TRBD1 (5 bases). The CDR3 is made up of 15 amino acids. Trimming removed 4 bases at V and 2 bases at J, with 14 bases between. Per the germline V gene, CDR1 is MNHNS and CDR2 is SASEGT. This chain's CDR3 is CASSGQSARQETQYF. The CDR3, as DNA: TGTGCCAGCAGTGGACAGTCAGCGAGACAAGAGACCCAGTACTTC.

CDR3 DNA sequence: TGCGCCAGCAGCTTGGGGGAGCGGGGGAGCACAGATACGCAGTATTTT. Its protein product is CASSLGERGSTDTQYF. The chain has TRBV5-1 and TRBJ2-3; 8 positions agree with TRBD2. The CDR3 extends over 16 amino acids. With V trimmed by 0 bases and J by 0 bases, 3 bases remained unmatched. Germline CDR1 SGHRS, CDR2 YFSETQ.

The chain employs TRBV9 and TRBJ1-5; a possible D gene is TRBD1 (5 bases). CDR1 and CDR2 (germline): SGDLS, YYNGEE. There are 15 residues in the CDR3. Trimming shortened V by 0 bases and J by 7 bases, and 14 bases separated the two germline ends. The CDR3 DNA is TGTGCCAGCAGCGTAGGAGTTGGGGGAGGGCAGCCCCAGCATTTT. Translated, it gives CASSVGVGGGQPQHF.

The chain carries TRBV18 and TRBJ1-2, with a tentative D call TRBD1 (6 bases). The germline gives CDR1 KGHSH, CDR2 LQKENI. V was shortened by 3 bases and J by 6 bases, with 17 bases between the two germline ends. The CDR3 runs 15 residues. The CDR3 is CASSPGRGEGDGYTF. CDR3 coding DNA: TGTGCCAGCTCACCTGGCAGGGGAGAAGGTGATGGCTACACCTTC. Drawing the rest from reference TRBV18 and TRBJ1-2, the complete variable domain is NAGVMQNPRHLVRRRGQEARLRCSPMKGHSHVYWYRQLPEEGLKFMVYLQKENIIDESGMPKERFSAEFPKEGPSILRIQQVVRGDSAAYFCASSPGRGEGDGYTFGSGTRLTVV.

The chain recombines TRBV27 with TRBJ1-1, with D unclear. Trimming pared 2 bases from V and 6 bases from J, leaving 10 bases between. Germline loops: CDR1 MNHEY, CDR2 SMNVEV (reference sequence). This CDR3 contains 13 residues. In DNA form, the CDR3 reads TGTGCCAGCAGTTTACGGGGAACGGCTGAAGCTTTCTTT. Its translation is CASSLRGTAEAFF.

V usage is TRBV2 and J usage is TRBJ2-2; TRBD1 might be the D (6 bases). With 6 bases removed from V and 6 bases from J, the gap between germline ends came to 14 bases. The CDR3 consists of 14 residues. CDR1 is SNHLY and CDR2 is FYNNEI in the germline V gene. CDR3 in amino acids: CASSGTGLPGELFF. DNA for the CDR3: TGTGCCAGCAGCGGTACAGGGTTACCCGGGGAGCTGTTTTTT.

This chain uses TRBV2 with TRBJ2-7; D gene uncertain. The CDR3 spans 13 residues. Trimming stripped 5 bases from V and 0 bases from J, with 8 bases between. Germline loops: CDR1 SNHLY, CDR2 FYNNEI. The CDR3 coding sequence is TGTGCCAGCAGTCTATCCGTCTCCTACGAGCAGTACTTC. Translation gives CASSLSVSYEQYF.

As regards this clone: This CDR3 fails to terminate in the conserved phenylalanine or tryptophan, so it likely reflects a read error. The DNA is left out, because the CDR3 cannot be placed on it with certainty; the CDR3 is given as TCRdb lists it. The J gene is TRBJ1-2, the V gene TRBV7-9; TRBD1 is the table's D call and was not checked against the DNA. Germline V lookup: CDR1 SEHNR, CDR2 FQNEAQ (reference sequence). The CDR3 contains 12 residues when both ends are counted. The CDR3 reads CASRWTGGPEIL.

The CDR3 is CASSLLAGTQETQYF. In DNA form, the CDR3 reads TGTGCCAGCAGCTTACTAGCGGGGACCCAAGAGACCCAGTACTTC. V is TRBV7-2 and J is TRBJ2-5; 9 bases match TRBD2. The CDR3 has 15 residues. Trimming at V came to 2 bases and at J to 1 base, leaving 2 bases not matched to a gene. Germline lookup yields CDR1 SGHTA and CDR2 FQGNSA. The full variable domain, in which reference TRBV7-2 and TRBJ2-5 provide the parts outside the CDR3, is GAGVSQSPSNKVTEKGKDVELRCDPISGHTALYWYRQSLGQGLEFLIYFQGNSAPDKSGLPSDRFSAERTGGSVSTLTIQRTQQEDSAVYLCASSLLAGTQETQYFGPGTRLLVL.

The V call is TRBV30, the J call TRBJ2-2; D is possibly TRBD2 (5 bases). V was cut by 2 bases and J by 5 bases, with 9 bases left in between. Germline values: CDR1 GTSNPN, CDR2 SVGIG (reference sequence). The CDR3 totals 13 residues. The CDR3 DNA reads TGTGCCTGGAGTCCGAGGGCGACCGGGGAGCTGTTTTTT. This codes for CAWSPRATGELFF.

This chain connects TRBV7-9 to TRBJ1-3; the match to TRBD1 covers 7 bases. CDR1 is SEHNR and CDR2 is FQNEAQ in the germline V gene (reference sequence). The V gene end was trimmed by 5 bases and the J gene end by 2 bases; junction bases not matched to a gene: 9. This CDR3 contains 16 residues. CDR3 coding DNA: TGTGCCAGCAGCCGTTCAGGGGGTACGACTGGAAACACCATATATTTT. It is translated as CASSRSGGTTGNTIYF.

This chain connects TRBV4-2 to TRBJ2-3; TRBD2 matches 8 bases. V lost 0 bases to trimming and J lost 1 base; unmatched junction nucleotides: 6. The CDR3 length is 17 residues. Germline V gene sequence: CDR1 LGHNA, CDR2 YNFKEQ. This CDR3 is CASSQEPRGAGTDTQYF. The CDR3 DNA follows: TGTGCCAGCAGCCAAGAGCCGCGGGGGGCCGGCACAGATACGCAGTATTTT.

The chain has TRBV19 and TRBJ1-3; the D is unclear. There are 11 residues in the CDR3. V was cut by 7 bases and J by 4 bases, with 5 bases left in between. Germline CDR1 reads LNHDA; CDR2 reads SQIVND (reference sequence). CDR3 sequence reads: CASILGNTIYF. CDR3 nucleotide sequence: TGTGCCAGTATTCTCGGAAACACCATATATTTT.

The chain is built from TRBV11-2 and TRBJ1-2, with D unresolved. The CDR3 sequence is 14 residues long. The V gene's germline CDR1 is SGHAT and CDR2 FQNNGV. Trimming took off 2 bases at V and 7 bases at J, with 14 bases between the two ends. CDR3 loop: CASSLSNSPLGYTF. The CDR3 DNA sequence: TGTGCCAGCAGCTTATCCAACTCCCCCCTTGGCTACACCTTC.

V gene TRBV6-5 combines with J gene TRBJ1-4; the match to TRBD1 covers 7 bases. There are 15 residues in the CDR3. Per the germline V gene, CDR1 is MNHEY and CDR2 is SVGAGI. Unmatched junction bases numbered 8, after V lost 5 bases and J lost 5 bases. Written as DNA, the CDR3 is TGTGCCAGCAGTCCCAGGACAGGCGGGAATGAAAAACTGTTTTTT. It specifies CASSPRTGGNEKLFF.

The chain links TRBV19 to TRBJ1-5; TRBD1 matches 10 bases. The CDR3 totals 15 residues. Unmatched junction bases numbered 10, after V lost 7 bases and J lost 7 bases. Germline loops: CDR1 LNHDA, CDR2 SQIVND (reference sequence). The CDR3 DNA follows: TGTGCCAGTACCACCTGGGGACAGGGGTTCCAGCCCCAGCATTTT. This translates into CASTTWGQGFQPQHF.

This clone was detected once. The gene calls are TRBV6-1 and TRBJ1-2; D gene uncertain. V lost 4 bases to trimming and J lost 4 bases, with 13 bases between them. This CDR3 comprises 14 residues. Germline lookup yields CDR1 MNHNS and CDR2 SASEGT. The CDR3 coding sequence is TGTGCCAGCAGTGCCAGCCAGGATAGCTATGGCTACACCTTC. It is translated as CASSASQDSYGYTF.